A single sample gave rise to the 32 T cell receptor beta chains below, sequenced in a study of vaccination effects on CD4 cells after COVID-19. Viral peptide pools were used in the ViraFEST assay to expand antigen-specific CD4+ T cells, and sequencing came afterward. Upon completion of about 10 days in culture, CD4+ T cells were isolated. According to the study, vaccine recipients showed no prior SARS-CoV-2 infection and negative nucleocapsid antibodies. Clones were sequenced by immunoSEQ multiplex PCR, and TCRdb holds only the in-frame ones, with some missing. This sample has 50,000 to 65,000 clones, with roughly 73% found just once. These TCRs are of unknown antigen specificity. The material sequenced was CD4+ T cells from PBMCs cultured with HCoV-OC43 spike peptides, taken before COVID-19 vaccination. Subset described: HCoV-OC43 spike overlapping peptide pool stimulation. The receptor set was obtained from a human donor who received a COVID-19 vaccine.

The chain recombines TRBV7-3 with TRBJ2-1; 12 nucleotides agree with TRBD2. CDR1 and CDR2 (germline): SGHTA, FQGTGA. This CDR3 is 16 amino acids long. Germline trimming cut 5 bases from V and 9 bases from J; bases unmatched to any gene: 11. The CDR3 sequence: CASSPRGLAGGGEQFF. The CDR3, as DNA: TGTGCCAGCAGCCCACGCGGTCTAGCGGGGGGGGGTGAGCAGTTCTTC.

The CDR3: CASSKGPGLQGGYTF. The CDR3, as DNA: TGTGCCAGCAGCAAAGGTCCGGGACTCCAGGGCGGCTACACCTTC. This rearrangement joins TRBV7-2 to TRBJ1-2; D might be TRBD1 (5 bases). V was pared by 5 bases and J by 8 bases, with 21 bases between. This CDR3 region has 15 residues. CDR1 is SGHTA and CDR2 is FQGNSA in the germline V gene.

The chain employs TRBV23-1 and TRBJ1-3; D is ambiguous. TRBV23-1 is an ORF, with its function uncertain. V gave up 2 bases and J gave up 1 base, with 6 bases separating them. The CDR3 length is 14 residues. The CDR3 nucleotides are TGCGCCAGCAGTCAAGAGGGATCTGGAAACACCATATATTTT. Translating gives CASSQEGSGNTIYF.

V and J are TRBV5-6 and TRBJ1-3; 9 positions match TRBD1. From germline, CDR1 is SGHDT and CDR2 YYEEEE. Trimming took 2 bases from V and 4 from J; bases not matched to a gene: 10. The CDR3 runs 17 residues. This CDR3 is CASSLGTGIFVGNTIYF. Written as DNA, the CDR3 is TGTGCCAGCAGCTTAGGGACAGGGATTTTTGTCGGAAACACCATATATTTT. The full variable domain, rest sourced from reference TRBV5-6 and TRBJ1-3, is DAGVTQSPTHLIKTRGQQVTLRCSPKSGHDTVSWYQQALGQGPQFIFQYYEEEERQRGNFPDRFSGHQFPNYSSELNVNALLLGDSALYLCASSLGTGIFVGNTIYFGEGSWLTVV.

The genes are TRBV30 and TRBJ1-2, with TRBD1 identical over 8 bases. CDR1 and CDR2 (germline): GTSNPN, SVGIG (reference sequence). The length of the CDR3 is 12 residues. V shed 5 bases and J 6 bases; nucleotides not matched to a gene: 5. In DNA form, the CDR3 reads TGTGCCTGGCAGGGGGCGCGGAATGGCTACACCTTC. This translates into CAWQGARNGYTF.

The V and J genes are TRBV10-2 and TRBJ2-7; TRBD1 matches at 7 bases. The CDR3 has 17 residues. Unmatched junction bases numbered 15, after V lost 7 bases and J lost 0 bases. Germline CDR1 WSHSY, CDR2 SAAADI. The DNA of the CDR3 is TGCGCCAGCAAGGACAGGCGTCTTACCTTTTTCTCCTACGAGCAGTACGTC. Its protein product is CASKDRRLTFFSYEQYV.

The chain couples TRBV4-1 to TRBJ1-4; D is uncertain. Trimming removed 4 bases at V and 13 bases at J, with 16 bases between. The CDR3 totals 13 residues. Germline-derived CDR1 and CDR2 are MGHRA and YSYEKL. The CDR3 sequence is CASSLLTDIRLFF. As DNA, the CDR3 is TGCGCCAGCAGCCTTTTGACCGATATCCGACTGTTTTTT.

Worth noting for this clone: At one end the junction does not follow the germline gene, possibly because of a read error. The V call is TRBV2, the J call TRBJ2-1; the D is unclear. Per the germline V gene, CDR1 is SNHLY and CDR2 is FYNNEI. The CDR3 contains 8 residues. CDR3 in DNA: TGTGCCAGCGGTGAGCAGTTCTTC. Protein sequence: CASGEQFF.

The chain combines TRBV5-6 with TRBJ2-2; D is possibly TRBD2 (5 bases). The CDR3 covers 16 residues. In germline, CDR1 is SGHDT, CDR2 YYEEEE. Trimming took 0 bases from V and 4 from J, leaving 13 bases between them. In DNA form, the CDR3 reads TGTGCCAGCAGCTTGGTTACGGGTCGGGGCACCGGGGAGCTGTTTTTT. Its translation is CASSLVTGRGTGELFF.

The chain links TRBV7-8 to TRBJ2-3; perhaps D is TRBD1 or TRBD2 (6 bases each). The V and J ends lost 5 bases and 8 bases respectively, with 23 bases between them. CDR1 SGHVS and CDR2 FQNEAQ come from the germline V gene. This CDR3 region has 16 residues. The CDR3 protein is CASSRGAGQSGVTQYF. Here the CDR3 DNA reads TGTGCCAGCAGCCGAGGCGCGGGACAAAGTGGGGTTACGCAGTATTTT.

The chain recombines TRBV7-9 with TRBJ2-5; no firm D call. Germline-derived CDR1 and CDR2 are SEHNR and FQNEAQ (reference sequence). CDR3 length: 13 residues. Between the trimmed V and J ends, which lost 7 bases and 3 bases, there was a span of 12 bases. CDR3 loop: CASKMAGKETQYF. CDR3 bases: TGTGCCAGCAAAATGGCAGGAAAAGAGACCCAGTACTTC.

The chain uses TRBV6-2 or TRBV6-3 and TRBJ1-2; 8 bases fit TRBD1. CDR1 and CDR2 (germline): MNHEY, SVGEGT. The CDR3 is 15 residues long. Trimming at V came to 2 bases and at J to 5 bases, leaving 7 bases not matched to a gene. CDR3 residues: CASSYLQGGGYGYTF. In DNA, the CDR3 is TGTGCCAGCAGTTACCTACAGGGGGGAGGATATGGCTACACCTTC.

This sequence joins TRBV2 and TRBJ2-7; D is possibly TRBD1 or TRBD2 (5 bases each). CDR1 SNHLY and CDR2 FYNNEI come from the germline V gene. V was trimmed by 6 bases and J by 0 bases, leaving 6 bases between them. The CDR3 covers 12 residues. CDR3 protein: CASRRGSYEQYV. CDR3 sequence (DNA): TGTGCCAGCAGGAGGGGCTCCTACGAGCAGTACGTC.

This clone was observed a single time. The chain combines TRBV3-1 (or the pseudogene TRBV3-2) with TRBJ2-4; either TRBD1 or TRBD2 may fit D (5 bases each). The CDR3 totals 17 residues. Germline CDR1 reads LGHDT; CDR2 reads YNNKEL (reference sequence). V was shortened by 4 bases and J by 0 bases, with 16 bases between the two germline ends. The CDR3 DNA is TGTGCCAGCAGCCTTATGCCCGGGGACCTAGCCAAAAACATTCAGTACTTC. Translation: CASSLMPGDLAKNIQYF.

This clone was picked up a small number of times. The CDR3, as DNA: TGTGCCAGCATTAGCCTGACTCGGGAGCAGTACGTC. The encoded protein is CASISLTREQYV. V gene TRBV6-5 combines with J gene TRBJ2-7, with D uncertain. CDR1 MNHEY and CDR2 SVGAGI come from the germline V gene. The ends were cut back, 7 bases at V and 7 bases at J, with 14 bases in the middle. CDR3 length equals 12 residues.

This clone was observed a few times. The V and J genes are TRBV28 and TRBJ1-2; TRBD1 is a possible D gene (6 bases). The CDR3 length is 15 residues. V was pared by 3 bases and J by 8 bases, with 19 bases between. Germline loops: CDR1 MDHEN, CDR2 SYDVKM. The CDR3 sequence is CASSLSPGVVWGYTF. In DNA form, the CDR3 reads TGTGCCAGCAGTTTGTCCCCAGGGGTTGTTTGGGGCTACACCTTC.

The V gene is TRBV7-2, the J gene TRBJ1-1, with TRBD1 matching over 7 bases. J lost 7 bases, V lost 1 base, and 9 bases had no gene match. Germline V gives CDR1 SGHTA, CDR2 FQGNSA. CDR3 length: 15 amino acids. The CDR3 sequence: CASSLVGTGEGEAFF. The CDR3 DNA reads as TGTGCCAGCAGCTTAGTGGGTACAGGGGAGGGTGAAGCTTTCTTT.

This clone was detected once. The CDR3 DNA is TGCGCCAGCAGCTTGGCGCTAGCGGGGGCCCAATACCCCACAGATACGCAGTATTTT. Protein product: CASSLALAGAQYPTDTQYF. The chain links TRBV5-1 to TRBJ2-3; 10 bases map to TRBD2. With 0 bases clipped from V and 2 bases from J, the junction kept 12 bases outside the gene matches. Germline-derived CDR1 and CDR2 are SGHRS and YFSETQ. CDR3 size: 19 residues.

The chain joins TRBV7-3 to TRBJ2-1; no definite D call. Germline V gene lookup returns CDR1 SGHTA and CDR2 FQGTGA. This CDR3 is built from 15 residues. Deletions cut 5 bases from V and 2 bases from J, with 13 bases between. The CDR3 reads CASSPGTLTYNEQFF. The CDR3 DNA sequence: TGTGCCAGCAGCCCCGGCACTCTGACCTACAATGAGCAGTTCTTC.

The J gene is TRBJ2-2, the V gene TRBV5-4; 9 bases align to TRBD1. Germline V CDR1 and CDR2: SGHNT, YYREEE (reference sequence). J was trimmed by 4 bases and V by 6 bases; bases with no gene match: 7. This CDR3 has 15 amino acids. CDR3 coding DNA: TGTGCCAGCACGTGGGGACAGGGAGGCACCGGGGAGCTGTTTTTT. Amino acid sequence: CASTWGQGGTGELFF.

This chain's CDR3 is CASRPDSLLTETQYF. For the CDR3, the DNA is TGTGCCAGCAGACCTGACAGTCTTTTAACAGAGACCCAGTACTTC. This chain connects TRBV7-2 to TRBJ2-5; TRBD1 might be the D (5 bases). The CDR3 contains 15 residues. V was shortened by 6 bases and J by 4 bases, with 18 bases between the two germline ends. Looked up from germline, CDR1 is SGHTA and CDR2 is FQGNSA.

The gene calls are TRBV20-1 and TRBJ2-1; D ambiguous. CDR3 length: 13 residues. CDR1 is DFQATT and CDR2 is SNEGSKA in the germline V gene (reference sequence). The V end lost 3 bases, the J end lost 4 bases, and 10 bases lay between the germline ends. CDR3 protein: CSASLPPYNEQFF. The CDR3 region has the DNA TGCAGTGCTAGTCTTCCGCCATACAATGAGCAGTTCTTC.

The gene calls are TRBV10-3 and TRBJ1-6, with no clear D. From germline, CDR1 is ENHRY and CDR2 SYGVKD. The CDR3 extends over 16 amino acids. V lost 6 bases and J 0 bases, leaving 12 bases between the germline ends. This chain's CDR3 is CAISEDRSSYNSPLHF. The CDR3 DNA reads as TGTGCCATCAGCGAGGACCGGAGCTCCTATAATTCACCCCTCCACTTT.

This chain uses TRBV28 with TRBJ2-7, with TRBD1 matching 9 bases. The CDR3 covers 15 residues. Germline CDR1 MDHEN, CDR2 SYDVKM. After removal of 4 bases from V and 2 bases from J, the junction contained 6 bases not matched to a gene. The CDR3 DNA reads as TGTGCCAGCAGTTCGACAGGGGGTAGCCCCTACGAGCAGTACGTC. Amino acids: CASSSTGGSPYEQYV.

This clone was detected once. This chain uses TRBV19 with TRBJ1-4, with 10 positions matching TRBD1. This CDR3 has 16 residues. The germline V gene encodes CDR1 LNHDA and CDR2 SQIVND (reference sequence). Trimming took 5 bases from V and 5 from J; bases not matched to a gene: 8. The CDR3 loop reads CASSFPPGQGNEKLFF. DNA for the CDR3: TGTGCCAGTAGTTTCCCCCCGGGACAGGGGAATGAAAAACTGTTTTTT.

V usage is TRBV6-5 and J usage is TRBJ2-5; unclear D gene. Trimming stripped 2 bases from V and 4 bases from J, with 8 bases between. The germline CDR1 and CDR2 sequences are MNHEY and SVGAGI. This CDR3 contains 13 residues. CDR3 residues: CASSYPLGETQYF. The DNA for the CDR3 is TGTGCCAGCAGTTACCCGCTTGGAGAGACCCAGTACTTC.

V is TRBV19 and J is TRBJ1-2; 8 bases map to TRBD1. With 7 bases clipped from V and 9 bases from J, the junction kept 10 bases outside the gene matches. Germline-derived CDR1 and CDR2 are LNHDA and SQIVND (reference sequence). The CDR3 sequence is 13 residues long. CDR3 in DNA: TGTGCCAGTACGACCGGACAGGGAAATAGCTACACCTTC. This translates into CASTTGQGNSYTF. Together with reference TRBV19 and TRBJ1-2, the CDR3 gives the full variable domain: DGGITQSPKYLFRKEGQNVTLSCEQNLNHDAMYWYRQDPGQGLRLIYYSQIVNDFQKGDIAEGYSVSREKKESFPLTVTSAQKNPTAFYLCASTTGQGNSYTFGSGTRLTVV.

The chain couples TRBV19 to TRBJ2-1, with a possible D match to TRBD2 (6 bases). The CDR3 spans 15 residues. The V end was cut by 7 bases, the J end by 6 bases, with 19 bases between. Germline CDR1 is LNHDA and CDR2 is SQIVND (reference sequence). CDR3 coding DNA: TGTGCCAGTAAACGGGACTCCGCTTACCCCAATGAGCAGTTCTTC. This sequence encodes CASKRDSAYPNEQFF. Looking up the rest from reference TRBV19 and TRBJ2-1 gives the full variable domain: DGGITQSPKYLFRKEGQNVTLSCEQNLNHDAMYWYRQDPGQGLRLIYYSQIVNDFQKGDIAEGYSVSREKKESFPLTVTSAQKNPTAFYLCASKRDSAYPNEQFFGPGTRLTVL.

This clone was recorded once. This rearrangement joins TRBV2 to TRBJ1-1; maybe TRBD1 (5 bases). There are 13 residues in the CDR3. V lost 6 bases, J lost 6 bases, and 14 bases lay in between. CDR1 and CDR2 from the germline V gene are SNHLY and FYNNEI. In DNA, the CDR3 is TGTGCCAGCAGGGTCCAACAGGTCGCTGAAGCTTTCTTT. As protein: CASRVQQVAEAFF.

CDR3 bases: TGTGCCAGTATGGACAGGGCGAACACTGAAGCTTTCTTT. It specifies CASMDRANTEAFF. This chain joins TRBV19 and TRBJ1-1; TRBD1 matches at 8 bases. Germline trimming cut 7 bases from V and 1 base from J; bases unmatched to any gene: 2. The CDR3 covers 13 residues. Germline-derived CDR1 and CDR2 are LNHDA and SQIVND (reference sequence).

The chain employs TRBV5-1 and TRBJ2-3, with 14 nucleotides matching TRBD2. CDR1 and CDR2 (germline): SGHRS, YFSETQ. CDR3 length: 16 amino acids. The V and J ends lost 4 bases and 7 bases, in that order; junction bases with no gene match: 8. CDR3 region: CASSPLTSGGEYTQYF. The CDR3 nucleotides are TGCGCCAGCAGCCCTTTGACTAGCGGGGGGGAATATACGCAGTATTTT.

The V gene is TRBV13, the J gene TRBJ1-3, with D perhaps TRBD1 (6 bases). The CDR3 runs to 14 residues. Germline assignment: CDR1 PRHDT and CDR2 FYEKMQ (reference sequence). The V end was cut by 0 bases, the J end by 7 bases, with 10 bases between. CDR3 region: CASSLGLRGNTIYF. In DNA form, the CDR3 reads TGTGCCAGCAGCTTAGGCCTTAGGGGGAACACCATATATTTT.